The rows below give T cell receptor beta chains drawn from one sample of a study of radiation and T cells in renal cell carcinoma. Here immunoSEQ multiplex PCR was the method, and the copy in TCRdb shows in-frame clones only, minus some. The table includes just under 150,000 clones, around 88% detected once. This sample comprised blood, obtained from a patient whose treatment included radiotherapy and nephrectomy. These receptors came from a woman between 50 and 59 years old with renal cell carcinoma. The CDR3 runs from the conserved cysteine through the conserved F or W. A D gene is named only where the DNA matches it firmly. The size field is filled for only some rows; it gives once, few, many or a size class.

- TRBD1 TRBJ2-7 TRBV19 CASSIDLEGQADEQYF TGTGCCAGTAGTATAGATCTGGAAGGACAGGCTGACGAGCAGTACTTC
- - TRBJ1-5 TRBV10-3 CAISESGGGSNQPQHF TGTGCCATCAGTGAGTCGGGGGGGGGTAGCAATCAGCCCCAGCATTTT
- - TRBJ2-2 TRBV11-3 CASSLNLAGELFF TGTGCCAGCAGCTTAAACCTAGCCGGGGAGCTGTTTTTT
- - TRBJ1-2 TRBV7-9 CASSLGLNYGYTF TGTGCCAGCAGCCTGGGCCTTAACTATGGCTACACCTTC
- - TRBJ1-4 TRBV5-5 CASSLGGAGDEKLFF TGTGCCAGCAGCTTGGGGGGAGCGGGTGATGAAAAACTGTTTTTT
- - TRBJ2-3 TRBV5-1 CASSLLEADTQYF TGCGCCAGCTCCCTATTGGAGGCAGATACGCAGTATTTT
- - TRBJ2-6 TRBV10-3 CASRDSGANVLTF TGTGCCAGCCGGGACTCTGGGGCCAACGTCCTGACTTTC
once - TRBJ2-3 TRBV7-3 CASSYRHPSTDTQYF TGTGCCAGCAGCTACAGACATCCTAGCACAGATACGCAGTATTTT
- TRBD2 TRBJ2-2 TRBV5-1 CASYLLPTSGSTGGELFF TGCGCCAGCTATCTACTACCGACTAGCGGGTCTACGGGCGGGGAGCTGTTTTTT
- - TRBJ2-5 TRBV11-3 CASSRGPGETQYF TGTGCCAGCAGCCGGGGGCCGGGAGAGACCCAGTACTTC
- - TRBJ1-5 TRBV7-9 CASSLDGGTGNQPQHF TGTGCCAGCAGCTTAGACGGGGGGACGGGCAATCAGCCCCAGCATTTT
- - TRBJ1-1 TRBV30 CAWSVVEAFF TGTGCCTGGAGTGTCGTTGAAGCTTTCTTT
- TRBD2 TRBJ2-7 TRBV10-3 CAISQKVGTSGINSYEQYF TGTGCCATCAGTCAAAAAGTCGGGACTAGCGGGATCAACTCCTACGAGCAGTACTTC